This T cell receptor (beta chain) was recovered during a study of T cell clusters in autoimmune cytopenias. Findings and limits, study-wide: TRB repertoire shifts in secondary cytopenia and chronic lymphocytic leukemia mostly reflected lymphoma, not autoimmunity.

This CDR3 has 15 residues. Each sample's input was about 270 ng genomic DNA, 35,000 to 40,000 genome equivalents. Concerning this clonotype: Its antigen is as yet unknown.

One tube held mixed TRB-A and TRB-B primer pools for touch-down PCR. TCRdb re-analyzed the multiplex PCR reads; it lists each CDR3 protein once, without DNA. The specimen's table records around 9,700 distinct CDR3 sequences. The same data also went into a second study, on T cell repertoires in aging, cancer and after chemotherapy. That report adds: Loss of evenness, beyond lost richness, contributed to age-related TCR diversity decline in cancer patients.

The TCR was taken from a human donor in good health. J is TRBJ2-3 and V is TRBV12-3 or TRBV12-4; TCRdb names TRBD2, which stays unverified in the absence of DNA. Material: peripheral blood. This CDR3 reads CASSLLSGRGDTQYF.